This TCR beta chain was captured in a study of OX40 agonist ivuxolimab in advanced cancers. Study-wide background: Treatment of patients was with ivuxolimab, an agonistic anti-OX40 (CD134) antibody.

Details on this clone: Its antigen remains unknown.

Method: immunoSEQ multiplex PCR; TCRdb's copy keeps in-frame clones and lacks some. The profile shows fewer than 90,000 clones, 86% of them singletons. Study outcomes and limitations: Certain nonresponding patients likewise had low normalized T-cell clonal expansion. Relative to CD4+ cells, CD8+ T cells on average had more expanded clones.

The germline V gene has CDR1 SGHAT and CDR2 FQDESV (reference sequence). Trimming removed 3 bases from V and 3 bases from J, with 9 bases in between. The CDR3 covers 14 residues. The sample here was CD4+ or CD8+ T cells sorted from blood, taken in a trial of the OX40 agonist ivuxolimab. This TCR came from an adult with an advanced solid tumor such as melanoma, head and neck, liver or kidney cancer. The V gene is TRBV11-1, the J gene TRBJ1-5, with D perhaps matching TRBD1 (5 bases). CDR3 loop: CASSLGPVNQPQHF. The CDR3 DNA follows: TGTGCCAGCAGCTTGGGGCCAGTCAATCAGCCCCAGCATTTT.